This T cell receptor beta chain was captured in a study of blood T cell repertoires in COVID-19. Generated by immunoSEQ multiplex PCR, the TCRdb table keeps only in-frame clones and is missing some. The repertoire holds fewer than 65,000 clones, with roughly 90% as singletons. The TCR sequence derives from a human donor with acute or convalescent COVID-19. The donor label of this sample is uncertain. What was sequenced was peripheral blood.

The CDR3 sequence is CASRGQWNQPQHF. In DNA, the CDR3 is TGTGCCAGCAGAGGACAGTGGAATCAGCCCCAGCATTTT. The rearrangement joins TRBV28 to TRBJ1-5, with a possible D match to TRBD1 (6 bases). CDR1 and CDR2 from the germline V gene are MDHEN and SYDVKM. The V end lost 6 bases, the J end lost 4 bases, and 10 bases lay between the germline ends. The CDR3 length is 13 residues.